This T cell receptor (beta chain) stems from a study of cytomegalovirus exposure and HLA in healthy donors (dated by TCRdb to about 2017). Looking at the study overall: According to an earlier analysis of 587 of the donors, some 180 million T cells yielded 117 million unique TCR beta sequences and about 300 Gb of sequence data. In a later analysis, previously published TCR beta repertoires from 670 or so donors were re-analyzed and high-resolution HLA genotyping was added so that TCR occurrence patterns could be studied. Genome-wide SNP genotypes for about 60% of the roughly 700 donors were used in a later genetic analysis, which treated that subset as a discovery cohort. Every discovery cohort repertoire had been produced on one sequencing platform. The study profiled the T cell repertoires of 666 subjects by immunosequencing and related them to cytomegalovirus serostatus. Typing coverage differed by locus: A, B, C, DRB1 and DQB1 were typed in about 620-640 donors, DQA1 in 522, DPA1 in some 610, and DPB1 in 400 to 490. High-throughput TCR immunosequencing, statistical association of individual TCRs with disease status, and machine learning were combined to predict cytomegalovirus infection status. An early release covering around 630 HLA-typed donors comprised 250 to 350 gigabases of sequencing data and approximately 80 million unique TCR sequences. HLA typing covered class I and class II loci at four-digit resolution. In the later analysis, no new phenotypic data were used to find candidate immune exposures; instead, reliance was placed on TCR beta sequences and their occurrence across donors. On average, roughly 250,000 unique TCR beta nucleotide sequences were sequenced per donor among about 400 genotyped donors of the cohort, with roughly 18% of those sequences being non-productive. Because of strong linkage in the cohort, four or five DR-DQ haplotypes were treated as single units for association and clustering. An earlier analysis of several hundred of the donors applied high-throughput TCR beta sequencing to assess whether each TCR beta V gene segment acted as functional or pseudogenic. Along with the roughly 700-subject first cohort, a separate validation cohort of over a hundred different subjects was used. Donor age, sex, ethnicity and CMV serostatus were compiled together with the repertoire data. The study aimed to test whether signatures of past pathogen exposure could be identified by cataloging public T cell receptors. Among the roughly 400 genotyped donors, more than 70% belonged to the genetic ancestry cluster associated with self-reported Caucasian donors.

What the research found in general, with its limitations: When HLA alleles, especially DR and DQ, strongly co-occurred, TCR associations were difficult to assign to individual alleles. The only immune exposure information available for the cohort was CMV serostatus. Roughly uniform sequencing depth across donors was assumed in presence/absence analyses, although this assumption may not hold. A few of the identified cytomegalovirus-associated TCR beta chains were confirmed in vitro to be specific for cytomegalovirus antigens. A later analysis found that most CMV-associated TCR beta chains appeared HLA-restricted, with HLA associations seemingly driven largely by CMV exposure. Because counts were too low, fewer than 20 rarely observed V segments, including chromosome 9 orphons, were excluded from the earlier analysis of under 650 of the donors. The 87-base-pair reads could not distinguish some IMGT-functional V segments, including TRBV6-2 and TRBV6-3, so those segments were excluded. A cluster of highly shared sequence variants was judged likely to be a technical artifact of the sequencing pipeline. A total of around 150 TCR beta chains were listed by the study as associated with cytomegalovirus. The authors suggested that the approach could potentially be extended to other disease states and immunological phenotypes. Correlated functional status among segregating V segments might be attributable to linkage disequilibrium, but an unknown experimental factor could not be ruled out. A further reported finding was that TCR beta sequences accurately predicted the HLA-A and HLA-B alleles for most subjects in the first cohort. Specific HLA alleles were associated with 15,000 to 20,000 TCR beta sequences at a false discovery rate of 0.05 in a later analysis. Compared with the approximately 600-donor mean, donors in an Asian-associated ancestry cluster had fewer N-insertions in productive TCRs, according to a later genetic analysis. A later genetic analysis associated a missense DCLRE1C variant with V-gene and J-gene trimming of TCR beta chains, and an independent cohort replicated the association. According to a later analysis, parvovirus B19, influenza, CMV and Epstein-Barr virus appeared linked to several top co-occurrence clusters. In an earlier analysis of about 550 of the donors, most TCR beta V segments were observed in productive rearrangements about 87% or about 30% of the time, broadly matching IMGT annotations. The classifier was reported to diagnose cytomegalovirus status with high specificity and sensitivity in both the original and validation cohorts. In a later analysis, HLA-associated TCR beta chains were found to be more clonally expanded and to have lower generation probabilities than equally common non-associated chains. In this cohort, only TCR beta chains were sequenced, and detectable features were limited by the absence of alpha or paired-chain data. A later analysis found that TCR association rates varied across HLA loci, with DRB1 alleles showing the most associated TCRs and HLA-C alleles the fewest. Because HLA typing was unavailable for some donors at each locus, only the typed subset was used in association tests. Most TCR sequences were observed very rarely across donors, whereas some public TCRs were present in many individuals.

Libraries were built with the immunoSEQ multiplex PCR assay. The multiplex PCR relied on a mix of 60 forward primers for TCR Vbeta segments and 13 reverse primers for TCR Jbeta segments. The CDR3 region of rearranged TCR beta genes was amplified from genomic DNA with a multiplex PCR assay. On the Illumina HiSeq System, the amplified TCR beta libraries were sequenced as 87-base-pair reads. The study's processing was this. A later analysis tallied 75 million to 95 million unique TCR beta chains across the 666 repertoires, and about 12 million of those chains were shared by two or more donors. A nearest-neighbor algorithm error-corrected the raw reads and collapsed the reads into unique sequences, merging closely related sequences to remove PCR and sequencing errors. Alignment of CDR3 sequences to IMGT reference sequences was used to assign V, D and J gene segments. Each retained sequence needed at least a six-nucleotide match to both a V gene segment and a J gene segment. Rearrangements were classified as productive when the CDR3 lacked stop codons and remained in frame with V and J, and all other rearrangements were classified as non-productive. Following IMGT convention, CDR3 was defined as the stretch from the second conserved V-encoded cysteine to the conserved J-encoded phenylalanine. Sequences without an unambiguous match to a single V gene segment were excluded from the earlier analysis of a few hundred of the donors. An earlier analysis of a few hundred of the donors classified V segments as functional when productive rearrangements were above 56.7% and as segregating when the standard deviation between donors was above 5%. To diagnose cytomegalovirus status from the catalog of TCR beta chain sequences, a statistical classification framework was built. In a later analysis, TCR nucleotide sequences were compared against IMGT/GENE-DB human TR gene sequences so that V and J genes could be assigned. Using the TCRdist pipeline, a later analysis assigned CDR3 sequences along with most-parsimonious VDJ recombination scenarios. In a later analysis, each TCR beta chain was defined by its CDR3 amino acid sequence together with its V-gene family, and reads lacking a unique V-gene family were excluded. As a way to deal with suspected cross-contamination and a sequencing artifact, a later analysis dropped more than 500 nucleotide sequences that were highly shared and had low generation probability. A later analysis calculated a clonal expansion index for each public chain from normalized within-repertoire ranks of inferred template counts. In a later analysis, generation probabilities were computed using a VDJ recombination model fitted to out-of-frame rearrangements, and the results were checked against IGoR. Hypergeometric tests were used in a later analysis to score TCR-TCR, TCR-HLA and TCR-CMV co-occurrence, with a repertoire-size bias correction applied to the TCR pairs. To estimate false discovery rates, a later analysis permuted the HLA or CMV assignments 20 times. In a later analysis, co-occurring TCRs were grouped with DBSCAN, and TCRdist sequence similarity was added when clustering was performed within HLA-allele-positive subsets. Co-occurrence clustering excluded repertoires with fewer than 30,000 or more than 120,000 public chains, plus five with anomalous nucleotide sharing. The clones in this table, taken by TCRdb from immuneACCESS, are in-frame only. Not every clone is retained; where verified, under half of the shortfall comes from an unresolved V gene, and the cause of the rest is unknown. D and trimming were read from the DNA, whereas the V and J calls and clone size are those reported in that table. Across this sample there are roughly 89,000 clones, with approximately 80% seen only once. Over 1.5% of the sample goes to the ten largest clones.

There are 15 amino acids in the CDR3, from cysteine to phenylalanine inclusive. The kept DNA is CDR3 alone, 45 bases in frame from the first base. A distance of 19 bases separates the germline ends of V and J, which lose 7 bases and 3 bases respectively. Looking up the germline V gene yields CDR1 SGHAT and CDR2 FQNNGV. Note on this clone: The clone's antigen remains unknown. Base qualities are not recorded, but no much larger clone differs from it by a single base.

The cohort was made up of hundreds of healthy bone marrow donors. Cohort members were all nominally healthy when sampled, although unrecorded immune exposures were likely present. The donor tested CMV seronegative, placing the donor among the 350 or so seronegative members of the cohort. Each donor provided a peripheral blood sample, and peripheral blood mononuclear cells were used for TCR beta sequencing. Genomic DNA extraction from the blood cell samples was performed with the Qiagen DNeasy Blood Extraction Kit. The V and J segments used are TRBV11-2 and TRBJ2-7; perhaps TRBD1 is the D gene, with 6 bases matching. The receptor was isolated from a woman in her twenties or thirties in good health and CMV-seronegative. Sequencing was carried out using PBMCs. The CDR3 corresponds to CASTISQGLGYEQYF. The sequenced DNA: TGTGCCAGCACCATTTCGCAGGGGCTAGGCTACGAGCAGTACTTC. The CDR3, completed at both ends by the reference TRBV11-2 and TRBJ2-7 genes, gives the full variable domain EAGVAQSPRYKIIEKRQSVAFWCNPISGHATLYWYQQILGQGPKLLIQFQNNGVVDDSQLPKDRFSAERLKGVDSTLKIQPAKLEDSAVYLCASTISQGLGYEQYFGPGTRLTVT.